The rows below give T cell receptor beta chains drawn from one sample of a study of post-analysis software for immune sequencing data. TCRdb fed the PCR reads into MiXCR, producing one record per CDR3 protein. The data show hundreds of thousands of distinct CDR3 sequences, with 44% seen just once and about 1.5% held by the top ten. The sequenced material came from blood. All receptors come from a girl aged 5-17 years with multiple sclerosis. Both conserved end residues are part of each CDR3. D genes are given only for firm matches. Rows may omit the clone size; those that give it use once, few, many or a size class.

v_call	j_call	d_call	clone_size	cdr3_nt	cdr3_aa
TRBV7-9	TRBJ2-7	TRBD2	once	TGTGCCAGCAGCCCCCCGGGGGGGGACGGACTTTACGAGCAGTACTTC	CASSPPGGDGLYEQYF
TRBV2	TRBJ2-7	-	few	TGTGCCAGCAGCCGTAGTAAATTCGAGCAGTACTTC	CASSRSKFEQYF
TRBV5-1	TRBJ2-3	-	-	TGCGCCAGCAGCTTGGACAGGTTCACAGATACGCAGTATTTT	CASSLDRFTDTQYF
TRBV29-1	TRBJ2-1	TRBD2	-	TGCAGCGTTGAAACCCTAGCGGGAGGCTCCTACAATGAGCAGTTCTTC	CSVETLAGGSYNEQFF
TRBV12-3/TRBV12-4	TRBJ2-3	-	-	TGTGCCAGCAGTCCCTTTCACACAGGGACCGACACAGATACGCAGTATTTT	CASSPFHTGTDTDTQYF
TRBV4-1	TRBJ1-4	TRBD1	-	TGCGCCAGCAGCCAAGGGACAGGGGGACGGGAAAAACTGTTTTTT	CASSQGTGGREKLFF
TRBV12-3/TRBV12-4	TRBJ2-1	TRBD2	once	TGCGCCAGCAGTCCCTGGACTAGCGGAGACCTCAATGAGCAGTTCTTC	CASSPWTSGDLNEQFF
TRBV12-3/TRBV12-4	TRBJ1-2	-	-	TGTGCCAGTAAATTGGTTGGCTACACCTTC	CASKLVGYTF
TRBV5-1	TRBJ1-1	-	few	TGCGCCAGCAGCATCGGGGGCAGGATGAACACTGAAGCTTTCTTT	CASSIGGRMNTEAFF
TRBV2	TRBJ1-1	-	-	TGTGCCAGCAGTGCACACCGGGCTGAAGCTTTCTTT	CASSAHRAEAFF
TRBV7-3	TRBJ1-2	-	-	TGTGCCAGCAGCTTCACATCAGGGGAGGGCTACACCTTC	CASSFTSGEGYTF
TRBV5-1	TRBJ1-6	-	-	TGCGCCAGCAGCTTGGCCCCACAGGAACTTTCACCCCTCCACTTT	CASSLAPQELSPLHF
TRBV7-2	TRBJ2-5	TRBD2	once	TGTGCCAGCAGCGGGCCGGGACTAGCTAGGGCCCAGTACTTC	CASSGPGLARAQYF
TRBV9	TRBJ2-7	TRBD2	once	TGTGCCAGCAGCGTAGGTGGGGGGGCCTACGAGCAGTACTTC	CASSVGGGAYEQYF
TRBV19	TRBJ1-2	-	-	TGTGCCAGTAGTATAGATTTTGGAGGGTTCTATGACTACACCTTC	CASSIDFGGFYDYTF
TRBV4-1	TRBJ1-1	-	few	TGCGCCAGCAGCCAAGATGTGAGTCCCCAGCCGGGTTTCTTT	CASSQDVSPQPGFF
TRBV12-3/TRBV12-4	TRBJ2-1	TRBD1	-	TGTGCCAGCAGTCCGGATTACCGGACAGGGGGGTCCTACAATGAGCAGTTCTTC	CASSPDYRTGGSYNEQFF
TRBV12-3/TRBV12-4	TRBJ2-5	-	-	TGTGCCAGCAGTCATATACAGGGTTCCGGAGAGCAGTACTTC	CASSHIQGSGEQYF
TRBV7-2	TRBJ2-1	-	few	TGTGCCAGCAGCTTACCGCTCCCCTACAATGAGCAGTTCTTC	CASSLPLPYNEQFF
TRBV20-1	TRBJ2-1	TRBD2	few	TGCAGTGCTCTTAGCGGGGGAAACTACAATGAGCAGTTCTTC	CSALSGGNYNEQFF
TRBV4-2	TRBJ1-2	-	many	TGTGCCAGCAGCCAGCCGCGGGGGAACTATGGCTACACCTTC	CASSQPRGNYGYTF
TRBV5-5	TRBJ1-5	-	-	TGTGCCGGCAGTCGGACATACAGGGAGGAACAGCCCCAGCATTTT	CAGSRTYREEQPQHF
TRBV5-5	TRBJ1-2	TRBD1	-	TGTGCCAGCAGCTTTTCGTGGTACCTACGGGGGGACAGGTCTTATGGCTACACCTTC	CASSFSWYLRGDRSYGYTF
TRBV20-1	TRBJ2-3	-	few	TGCAGTGCACGGGACGCCCGAACAGATACGCAGTATTTT	CSARDARTDTQYF
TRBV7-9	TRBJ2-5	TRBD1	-	TGTGCCAGCAGCCCCCCACGGGACAGGGTGAGGACAGAGACCCAGTACTTC	CASSPPRDRVRTETQYF
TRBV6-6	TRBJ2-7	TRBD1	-	TGTGCCAGCAGTTACTACCCAGGGGACAGGGGAATCTACGAGCAGTACTTC	CASSYYPGDRGIYEQYF
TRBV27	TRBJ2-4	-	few	TGTGCCAGCAGTTTTGGAACAGAGGGGAACATTCAGTACTTC	CASSFGTEGNIQYF
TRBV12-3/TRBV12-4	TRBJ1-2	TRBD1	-	TGTGCCAGCAATGACAGGGGGGCGAACTATGGCTACACCTTC	CASNDRGANYGYTF
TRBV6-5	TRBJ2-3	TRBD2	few	TGTGCCAGCACGCCTAGCGGGGGGGATACGCAGTATTTT	CASTPSGGDTQYF
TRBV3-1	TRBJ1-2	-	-	TGTGCCAGCAGCCAAGACAGGGCGAAGGGCTACACCTTC	CASSQDRAKGYTF
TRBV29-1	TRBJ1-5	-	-	TGCAGCGTCGGGGGGGGACGCAATCAGCCCCAGCATTTT	CSVGGGRNQPQHF
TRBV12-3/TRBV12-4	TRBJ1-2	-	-	TGTGCCAGCAGGTCGGGACACTCAAACTATGGCTACACCTTC	CASRSGHSNYGYTF
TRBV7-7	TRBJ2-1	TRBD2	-	TGTGCTAGCAGCTTAACGCGGGAGAGACGCAATGAGCAGTTCTTC	CASSLTRERRNEQFF
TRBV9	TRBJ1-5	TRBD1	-	TGTGCCAGTAGCGTAGGGGTTACCGGGACAGAGGGCCAGCCCCAGCATTTT	CASSVGVTGTEGQPQHF
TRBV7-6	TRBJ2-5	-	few	TGTGCCAGCTGGGGGAGAGCCCCTCGAGAGACCCAGTACTTC	CASWGRAPRETQYF
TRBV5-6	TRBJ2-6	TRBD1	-	TGTGCCAGCAGCATCCTGACAGGGGGCTTATCTGGGGCCAACGTCCTGACTTTC	CASSILTGGLSGANVLTF
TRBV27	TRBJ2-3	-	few	TGTGCCAGCAGTTTATCATACTCAGATACGCAGTATTTT	CASSLSYSDTQYF
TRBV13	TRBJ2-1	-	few	TGTGCCAGCAGCCGATTCAGGAGTAAGACCTACAATGAGCAGTTCTTC	CASSRFRSKTYNEQFF
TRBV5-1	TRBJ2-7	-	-	TGCGCCAGCAGCCCACAGGGACTGGCCTACGAAGAGCAGTACTTC	CASSPQGLAYEEQYF
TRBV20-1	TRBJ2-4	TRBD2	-	TGCAGTGCTAGAGACGTACTAGCGGGGAAGTACTTC	CSARDVLAGKYF
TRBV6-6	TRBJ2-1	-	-	TGTGCCAGCACTGTTCCGGGAGACAATGAGCAGTTCTTC	CASTVPGDNEQFF
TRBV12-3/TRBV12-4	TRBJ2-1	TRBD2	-	TGTGCCAGCAGTCCCATAGCGGGAGGAAGGAATGAGCAGTTCTTC	CASSPIAGGRNEQFF
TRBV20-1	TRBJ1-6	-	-	TGCAGTGCTCGGACCGACCTCAAGTCACCCCTCCACTTT	CSARTDLKSPLHF
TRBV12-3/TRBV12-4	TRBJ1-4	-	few	TGTGCCAGCAGTCCCCAGGAATACGAAAAACTGTTTTTT	CASSPQEYEKLFF
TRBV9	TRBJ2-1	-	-	TGTGCCAGCAGCGCCGGACCAGAGCAGTTCTTC	CASSAGPEQFF
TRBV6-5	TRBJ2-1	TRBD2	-	TGTGCCAGCAGTCTGGGACTAGCTTTCGATGAGCAGTTCTTC	CASSLGLAFDEQFF
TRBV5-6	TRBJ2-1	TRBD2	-	TGTGCCAGCAGCGTCCGGGGGGACCGGCGGGCGGGTGAGCGGTACAATGAGCAGTTCTTC	CASSVRGDRRAGERYNEQFF